This TCR beta chain originates from a study of Graves' ophthalmopathy and Graves' hyperthyroidism. Overall study findings and caveats: A majority of expanded thyroid clonotypes exceeding 0.001 frequency were likewise present in blood.

This clonotype was recorded once. Its antigen is as yet unknown. The V end was cut by 4 bases, the J end by 4 bases, with 10 bases between. The CDR3 has 13 residues. Germline-derived CDR1 and CDR2 are SGHAT and FQNNGV. If patients had other autoimmune diseases, uncontrolled infections, pregnancy or lactation, they were excluded. The PBMCs used were ones drawn from approximately 10 ml of fresh peripheral blood. Amplified TCR beta CDR3 regions were obtained using RNA transcripts as template. HTBI-primed first-round RT-PCR preceded second-round multiplex PCR. Each CDR3 protein is one row after TCRdb ran MiXCR on the multiplex PCR reads. This table holds 200,000 to 300,000 distinct CDR3 sequences, 40% to 50% found once.

The V and J genes are TRBV11-2 and TRBJ2-5; D unresolved. The sequence was collected from an adult man with Graves' ophthalmopathy. Sequenced sample: peripheral blood. CDR3 residues: CASSSSPPETQYF. The CDR3 DNA reads TGTGCCAGCAGCTCGAGCCCACCAGAGACCCAGTACTTC.